These 19 T cell receptor beta chains came from one sample sequenced in a study of long-term antiretroviral therapy in people with HIV. Investigators performed immunoSEQ version v3.0 at survey level. The assay was immunoSEQ multiplex PCR, and TCRdb's table has in-frame clones only and misses some. The table shows 34,000 or so clones, with about 85% occurring only once. The sequences come from unsorted PBMCs, collected just over 2.7 years before starting antiretroviral therapy. The receptors derive from a woman aged 25-40 years with HIV.

This chain joins TRBV9 and TRBJ2-1; possibly TRBD2 for D (5 bases). This CDR3 is built from 15 residues. CDR1 and CDR2 from the germline V gene are SGDLS and YYNGEE. V dropped 2 bases and J dropped 0 bases, with 9 bases sitting between them. The CDR3 nucleotides are TGTGCCAGCAGCGTTGGAACTAGCTCCTACAATGAGCAGTTCTTC. This codes for CASSVGTSSYNEQFF.

This chain joins TRBV12-5 and TRBJ1-5, with D perhaps TRBD1 (5 bases). The germline gives CDR1 LGHNT, CDR2 FRNRAP. This CDR3 has 14 residues. V lost 6 bases to trimming and J lost 7 bases, with 16 bases between them. The CDR3 coding sequence is TGTGCTAGTGGGCCCCAGGGTATGTGGCAGCCCCAGCATTTT. The encoded protein is CASGPQGMWQPQHF.

The genes are TRBV5-1 and TRBJ2-1; 7 bases align to TRBD1. This CDR3 has 15 residues. Germline-derived CDR1 and CDR2 are SGHRS and YFSETQ. With V trimmed by 3 bases and J by 3 bases, 6 bases remained unmatched. CDR3 protein: CASSSEGQDYNEQFF. The CDR3 nucleotides are TGCGCCAGCAGCTCCGAAGGACAGGACTACAATGAGCAGTTCTTC.

The CDR3: CARTGQPNTEAFF. The CDR3 coding sequence is TGTGCCCGCACCGGGCAGCCGAACACTGAAGCTTTCTTT. This chain uses TRBV30 with TRBJ1-1; D is unresolved. Germline lookup yields CDR1 GTSNPN and CDR2 SVGIG (reference sequence). This CDR3 spans 13 amino acids. Trimming took off 8 bases at V and 1 base at J, with 14 bases between the two ends.

This chain connects TRBV7-2 to TRBJ2-5; TRBD2 aligns across 11 bases. The V gene's germline CDR1 is SGHTA and CDR2 FQGNSA. The CDR3 contains 17 residues. The V and J ends lost 5 bases and 5 bases, in that order; junction bases with no gene match: 13. CDR3 amino acids: CASSPGVSGGAGETQYF. CDR3 in DNA: TGTGCCAGCAGCCCCGGGGTTAGCGGGGGGGCCGGGGAGACCCAGTACTTC.

This chain uses TRBV9 with TRBJ2-3, with 10 bases fitting TRBD2. Losses at the gene ends were 4 bases for V and 1 base for J; bases not matched to a gene: 3. The CDR3 is 15 residues long. Germline V gene sequence: CDR1 SGDLS, CDR2 YYNGEE. The CDR3: CASSLLAGGTDTQYF. The CDR3 DNA reads TGTGCCAGCAGCCTTCTAGCGGGGGGCACAGATACGCAGTATTTT.

This chain connects TRBV30 to TRBJ1-1; the D gene is possibly TRBD1 (5 bases). The CDR3 covers 13 residues. Germline V lookup: CDR1 GTSNPN, CDR2 SVGIG (reference sequence). V lost 0 bases and J lost 5, with 10 bases in between. The CDR3 is CAWSVGGGTEAFF. CDR3 coding DNA: TGTGCCTGGAGTGTCGGGGGGGGGACTGAAGCTTTCTTT. Complete variable domain (other parts from reference TRBV30 and TRBJ1-1): SQTIHQWPATLVQPVGSPLSLECTVEGTSNPNLYWYRQAAGRGLQLLFYSVGIGQISSEVPQNLSASRPQDRQFILSSKKLLLSDSGFYLCAWSVGGGTEAFFGQGTRLTVV.

The J gene is TRBJ2-5, the V gene TRBV18; 11 bases agree with TRBD2. The CDR3 consists of 15 residues. The germline V gene encodes CDR1 KGHSH and CDR2 LQKENI. Germline trimming cut 7 bases from V and 2 bases from J; bases unmatched to any gene: 6. The CDR3, as DNA: TGTGCCAGCTTCCCGACTAGCGGGGCGCAAGAGACCCAGTACTTC. Translating gives CASFPTSGAQETQYF.

The V gene is TRBV18, the J gene TRBJ1-3; no clear D. The germline V gene encodes CDR1 KGHSH and CDR2 LQKENI. There are 17 residues in the CDR3. V dropped 5 bases and J dropped 4 bases, with 21 bases sitting between them. The CDR3 DNA reads TGTGCCAGCTCATTTAAGGTGGGCAGGATTGAAGGAAACACCATATATTTT. Translation gives CASSFKVGRIEGNTIYF. Supplemented by reference TRBV18 and TRBJ1-3, the full variable domain reads NAGVMQNPRHLVRRRGQEARLRCSPMKGHSHVYWYRQLPEEGLKFMVYLQKENIIDESGMPKERFSAEFPKEGPSILRIQQVVRGDSAAYFCASSFKVGRIEGNTIYFGEGSWLTVV.

The V and J genes are TRBV5-4 and TRBJ2-5, with D maybe TRBD1 (5 bases). This CDR3 is built from 13 residues. V shed 5 bases and J shed 1 base, with 9 bases lying between them. From germline, CDR1 is SGHNT and CDR2 YYREEE (reference sequence). CDR3 in amino acids: CASSRGGQETQYF. The CDR3 DNA follows: TGTGCCAGCAGTAGGGGCGGCCAAGAGACCCAGTACTTC.

The genes are TRBV6-1 and TRBJ2-7, with D unresolved. Germline V lookup: CDR1 MNHNS, CDR2 SASEGT. Trimming pared 2 bases from V and 3 bases from J, leaving 8 bases between. The CDR3 extends over 13 amino acids. The CDR3 is CASSELQNYEQYF. The DNA of the CDR3 is TGTGCCAGCAGTGAACTACAGAACTACGAGCAGTACTTC.

This clone was seen a handful of times. The chain couples TRBV9 to TRBJ2-7, with D possibly TRBD1 on 6 matching bases. In germline, CDR1 is SGDLS, CDR2 YYNGEE. The CDR3 sequence is 15 residues long. Trimming shortened V by 2 bases and J by 0 bases, and 12 bases separated the two germline ends. The CDR3 sequence is CASSVYREGSYEQYF. CDR3 nucleotides: TGTGCCAGCAGCGTTTACAGGGAAGGCTCCTACGAGCAGTACTTC. The complete variable domain, with remaining parts taken from reference TRBV9 and TRBJ2-7, reads DSGVTQTPKHLITATGQRVTLRCSPRSGDLSVYWYQQSLDQGLQFLIQYYNGEERAKGNILERFSAQQFPDLHSELNLSSLELGDSALYFCASSVYREGSYEQYFGPGTRLTVT.

The chain combines TRBV6-1 with TRBJ1-1; maybe TRBD1 (6 bases). Trimming cost V 7 bases and J 5 bases, with 14 bases left between them. The CDR3 consists of 13 residues. CDR1 and CDR2 from the germline V gene are MNHNS and SASEGT. CDR3 sequence: CASNEGGWTEAFF. The CDR3 DNA sequence: TGTGCCAGCAATGAGGGGGGGTGGACTGAAGCTTTCTTT.

This sequence joins TRBV6-1 and TRBJ2-5; maybe TRBD1 (6 bases). The CDR3 extends over 13 amino acids. V lost 6 bases and J 5 bases, leaving 13 bases between the germline ends. CDR1 and CDR2 from the germline V gene are MNHNS and SASEGT. This CDR3 is CASSQGTFETQYF. The CDR3 DNA reads as TGTGCCAGCAGCCAGGGGACCTTTGAGACCCAGTACTTC.

J is TRBJ1-2 and V is TRBV5-6; D is uncertain. The length of the CDR3 is 15 residues. CDR1 is SGHDT, CDR2 YYEEEE, per germline. V lost 1 base and J lost 9, with 19 bases in between. CDR3 sequence reads: CASSLYSDGPLSYTF. DNA for the CDR3: TGTGCCAGCAGCTTGTATTCGGACGGACCGTTGAGCTACACCTTC.

This clone was counted only a few times. J is TRBJ1-2 and V is TRBV11-2, with no clear D. Germline V CDR1 and CDR2: SGHAT, FQNNGV. CDR3 length: 15 residues. Trimming pared 1 base from V and 8 bases from J, leaving 17 bases between. CDR3 amino acids: CASSLVGSIKEGYTF. The CDR3 DNA is TGTGCCAGCAGCTTAGTCGGCAGCATCAAGGAGGGCTACACCTTC.

The V and J genes are TRBV5-1 and TRBJ1-2; perhaps TRBD1 as D (5 bases). V was pared by 4 bases and J by 0 bases, with 22 bases between. CDR3 length: 18 amino acids. In germline, CDR1 is SGHRS, CDR2 YFSETQ. CDR3 DNA sequence: TGCGCCAGCAGCGAATCCCCGAGACAGTACAGTACTAACTATGGCTACACCTTC. This sequence encodes CASSESPRQYSTNYGYTF.

The V and J genes are TRBV7-2 and TRBJ1-5, with 7 bases matching TRBD1. The germline V gene has CDR1 SGHTA and CDR2 FQGNSA. The CDR3 has 15 amino acids. V dropped 5 bases and J dropped 3; count of bases not matched to a gene: 7. CDR3: CASSIHRGNNQPQHF. The DNA of the CDR3 is TGTGCCAGCAGCATCCACAGGGGTAACAATCAGCCCCAGCATTTT.

The chain uses TRBV7-9 and TRBJ1-2; D call uncertain. Trimming removed 1 base at V and 4 bases at J, with 4 bases between. Germline V gives CDR1 SEHNR, CDR2 FQNEAQ (reference sequence). The CDR3 contains 12 residues. This CDR3 reads CASSLGRYGYTF. In DNA form, the CDR3 reads TGTGCCAGCAGCTTAGGGCGCTATGGCTACACCTTC.